These 26 T cell receptor beta chains originate from one sample sequenced in a study of cytomegalovirus exposure and HLA in healthy donors. Researchers ran the PCR with 60 Vbeta and 13 Jbeta primers. The data were produced by immunoSEQ multiplex PCR, yet TCRdb's version contains in-frame clones alone and is incomplete. The sample has approximately 91,000 clones; roughly nine tenths are singletons. What was sequenced was PBMCs. Receptors were obtained from a man between 25 and 39 years old in good health and CMV-seropositive.

This chain connects TRBV15 to TRBJ1-2, with no clear D. V was cut by 0 bases and J by 7 bases, with 15 bases left in between. The CDR3 spans 15 residues. Germline V gene sequence: CDR1 LNHNV, CDR2 YYDKDF (reference sequence). The CDR3 is CATSRDQPGKGGYTF. The CDR3 nucleotides are TGTGCCACCAGCAGAGATCAACCGGGGAAGGGTGGCTACACCTTC.

This clone was counted only a few times. The chain links TRBV5-1 to TRBJ2-5, with D perhaps matching TRBD2 (5 bases). The CDR3 runs to 14 residues. Deletions cut 0 bases from V and 1 base from J, with 7 bases between. Looked up from germline, CDR1 is SGHRS and CDR2 is YFSETQ. CDR3 in amino acids: CASSLAGSQETQYF. The DNA for the CDR3 is TGCGCCAGCAGCTTGGCGGGAAGCCAAGAGACCCAGTACTTC.

This clone was found once. V usage is TRBV27 and J usage is TRBJ1-6; D gene uncertain. V was trimmed by 2 bases and J by 6 bases, leaving 8 bases between them. The CDR3 is 14 amino acids. In germline, CDR1 is MNHEY, CDR2 SMNVEV (reference sequence). CDR3 loop: CASSLREVNSPLHF. In nucleotides, the CDR3 is TGTGCCAGCAGTTTACGAGAAGTTAATTCACCCCTCCACTTT.

V and J are TRBV18 and TRBJ2-5, with D perhaps TRBD2 (5 bases). The V gene lost 0 bases and the J gene lost 5 bases, with 13 bases spanning the gap. Germline-derived CDR1 and CDR2 are KGHSH and LQKENI. CDR3 length: 15 amino acids. DNA for the CDR3: TGTGCCAGCTCACCACCTTCCGGGGTCGGGGAGACCCAGTACTTC. It encodes CASSPPSGVGETQYF.

The chain has TRBV27 and TRBJ1-5, with D tentatively TRBD1 (5 bases). Per the germline V gene, CDR1 is MNHEY and CDR2 is SMNVEV (reference sequence). V was shortened by 3 bases and J by 7 bases, with 13 bases between the two germline ends. This CDR3 region has 14 residues. The CDR3 region is CASSLQGMGQPQHF. In DNA form, the CDR3 reads TGTGCCAGCAGTTTGCAGGGTATGGGGCAGCCCCAGCATTTT.

V gene TRBV5-1 combines with J gene TRBJ2-5, with 10 bases fitting TRBD1. The tail of the sequence fits TRBJ2-7 better, so the J call may be wrong. The CDR3 length is 16 residues. Germline CDR1 reads SGHRS; CDR2 reads YFSETQ. Here the CDR3 DNA reads TGCGCCAGCAGCGCGGGGACAGGGGATTTGTCCTACGAGCAGTACTTC. Encoded protein: CASSAGTGDLSYEQYF.

The V gene is TRBV7-8, the J gene TRBJ1-3; 9 bases are shared with TRBD1. In germline, CDR1 is SGHVS, CDR2 FQNEAQ. J gave up 2 bases and V 4 bases, and 15 bases lay outside the gene matches. This CDR3 contains 19 residues. CDR3 sequence: CASSSPQEQGASPGNTIYF. DNA of the CDR3: TGTGCCAGCAGCTCCCCTCAGGAACAGGGGGCGAGCCCTGGAAACACCATATATTTT.

The V gene is TRBV5-4, the J gene TRBJ1-1; D is perhaps TRBD1 (6 bases). V lost 4 bases and J 4 bases, leaving 14 bases between the germline ends. The CDR3 runs to 14 residues. In germline, CDR1 is SGHNT, CDR2 YYREEE (reference sequence). The CDR3 DNA sequence: TGTGCCAGCAGCCCAGGACAGTGGGGCACTGAAGCTTTCTTT. It encodes CASSPGQWGTEAFF.

The chain employs TRBV19 and TRBJ2-5; TRBD2 agrees at 9 bases. From germline, CDR1 is LNHDA and CDR2 SQIVND (reference sequence). The CDR3 covers 16 residues. V lost 4 bases and J lost 5; bases outside the gene matches: 11. CDR3 sequence (DNA): TGTGCCAGTAGTAGATCTAGCGGGACAGCTCGGGAGACCCAGTACTTC. Its protein product is CASSRSSGTARETQYF.

The V call is TRBV5-1, the J call TRBJ1-4, with D perhaps TRBD1 (6 bases). This CDR3 contains 15 residues. V gave up 4 bases and J gave up 3 bases, with 13 bases separating them. From germline, CDR1 is SGHRS and CDR2 YFSETQ. The CDR3 DNA follows: TGCGCCAGCAGCCCCCGGCCAGGGGCTAATGAAAAACTGTTTTTT. Translating gives CASSPRPGANEKLFF.

The chain uses TRBV27 and TRBJ2-6; D is ambiguous. The CDR3 has 14 residues. CDR1 MNHEY and CDR2 SMNVEV come from the germline V gene (reference sequence). Trimming left V 5 bases short and J 4 bases short, with 9 bases between. CDR3 nucleotide sequence: TGTGCCAGCAGTCCCATTTCCGGGGCCAACGTCCTGACTTTC. Protein product: CASSPISGANVLTF.

CDR3 residues: CASSQSTDTQYF. CDR3 in DNA: TGTGCCAGCAGCCAATCCACAGATACGCAGTATTTT. The V call is TRBV7-8, the J call TRBJ2-3; D ambiguous. CDR3 length: 12 amino acids. Germline V gene data show CDR1 as SGHVS and CDR2 as FQNEAQ. Trimming left V 5 bases short and J 2 bases short, with 5 bases between.

The chain employs TRBV7-8 and TRBJ2-7, with TRBD2 identical over 10 bases. This CDR3 contains 15 residues. CDR1 and CDR2 (germline): SGHVS, FQNEAQ. The V segment lost 4 bases and the J segment 3 bases; nucleotides outside the gene matches: 6. The CDR3 spells CASSSGAGGFYEQYF. The CDR3 nucleotides are TGTGCCAGCAGCTCGGGAGCGGGAGGGTTCTACGAGCAGTACTTC.

The rearrangement uses TRBV5-1 and TRBJ1-1; D is undetermined. The germline gives CDR1 SGHRS, CDR2 YFSETQ. V was shortened by 0 bases and J by 6 bases, with 9 bases between the two germline ends. The CDR3 runs to 13 residues. The CDR3 region has the DNA TGCGCCAGCAGCTTGGACGGGTACTCTGAAGCTTTCTTT. Translating it yields CASSLDGYSEAFF.

This clone was recorded once. This sequence joins TRBV30 and TRBJ1-4; D gene uncertain. The CDR3 has 13 amino acids. From germline, CDR1 is GTSNPN and CDR2 SVGIG (reference sequence). V was cut by 4 bases and J by 5 bases, with 11 bases left in between. As DNA, the CDR3 is TGTGCCTGGATCGGAGGGTTCAATGAAAAACTGTTTTTT. Protein: CAWIGGFNEKLFF.

This chain uses TRBV10-3 with TRBJ2-7; 14 bases line up with TRBD2. In germline, CDR1 is ENHRY, CDR2 SYGVKD. The CDR3 consists of 15 residues. Trimming cost V 4 bases and J 7 bases; bases outside gene matches: 6. In nucleotides, the CDR3 is TGTGCCATCAGTGCGGGGACTAGCGGGAGTTTAGAGCAGTACTTC. Translating gives CAISAGTSGSLEQYF.

V and J are TRBV18 and TRBJ1-2; possibly TRBD1 for D (5 bases). CDR3 size: 15 residues. Trimming stripped 0 bases from V and 3 bases from J, with 11 bases between. Germline CDR1 is KGHSH and CDR2 is LQKENI. CDR3 in DNA: TGTGCCAGCTCACCACCCACAGGCATTTACTATGGCTACACCTTC. This encodes CASSPPTGIYYGYTF. The complete variable domain, with remaining parts taken from reference TRBV18 and TRBJ1-2, reads NAGVMQNPRHLVRRRGQEARLRCSPMKGHSHVYWYRQLPEEGLKFMVYLQKENIIDESGMPKERFSAEFPKEGPSILRIQQVVRGDSAAYFCASSPPTGIYYGYTFGSGTRLTVV.

V is TRBV6-5 and J is TRBJ1-2; 8 bases map to TRBD1. V dropped 2 bases and J dropped 8; count of bases not matched to a gene: 4. The CDR3 sequence is 13 residues long. Per germline, CDR1 MNHEY and CDR2 SVGAGI. The chain's CDR3 is CASSYTGGRGYTF. The CDR3 nucleotides read TGTGCCAGCAGTTACACAGGGGGTCGGGGCTACACCTTC.

The CDR3 spells CASRGHRQGASTDTQYF. The DNA for the CDR3 is TGTGCCAGCAGAGGGCATAGACAGGGGGCCAGCACAGATACGCAGTATTTT. This rearrangement joins TRBV21-1 to TRBJ2-3; the table names TRBD1, a call not compared with the DNA. TRBV21-1 is designated a pseudogene. The CDR3 length is 17 residues.

The chain is built from TRBV27 and TRBJ1-4; tentative D call: TRBD1 (5 bases). Germline V gives CDR1 MNHEY, CDR2 SMNVEV (reference sequence). Trimming pared 5 bases from V and 6 bases from J, leaving 10 bases between. This CDR3 has 13 residues. The DNA for the CDR3 is TGTGCCAGCAGTCGGGGGTCCGATGAAAAACTGTTTTTT. Protein product: CASSRGSDEKLFF.

This chain links TRBV7-6 with TRBJ2-5; 13 positions agree with TRBD2. V was pared by 5 bases and J by 3 bases, with 3 bases of the junction left unmatched. CDR3 size: 15 residues. The germline V gene encodes CDR1 SGHVS and CDR2 FNYEAQ. CDR3 protein: CASSGTSGNKETQYF. The CDR3 DNA is TGTGCCAGCAGCGGGACTAGCGGGAATAAAGAGACCCAGTACTTC. The full variable domain, completed using reference TRBV7-6 and TRBJ2-5, is GAGVSQSPRYKVTKRGQDVALRCDPISGHVSLYWYRQALGQGPEFLTYFNYEAQQDKSGLPNDRFSAERPEGSISTLTIQRTEQRDSAMYRCASSGTSGNKETQYFGPGTRLLVL.

This clone occurred a few times. The genes are TRBV5-6 and TRBJ1-4, with 7 bases fitting TRBD1. V shed 0 bases, J shed 8 bases, and the junction held 1 base outside the gene matches. This CDR3 has 13 amino acids. From germline, CDR1 is SGHDT and CDR2 YYEEEE. CDR3 sequence reads: CASSLDRGEKLFF. CDR3 DNA sequence: TGTGCCAGCAGCTTGGACAGGGGAGAAAAACTGTTTTTT.

This clone was picked up a small number of times. The V call is TRBV2, the J call TRBJ1-1; no definite D call. Per germline, CDR1 SNHLY and CDR2 FYNNEI. This CDR3 comprises 13 residues. With 7 bases removed from V and 0 bases from J, the gap between germline ends came to 9 bases. The CDR3 region is CASTYQMNTEAFF. The CDR3 coding sequence is TGTGCCAGCACCTACCAAATGAACACTGAAGCTTTCTTT.

This rearrangement joins TRBV9 to TRBJ2-5; D unclear. The V gene's germline CDR1 is SGDLS and CDR2 YYNGEE. The CDR3 runs 14 residues. V lost 4 bases, J lost 2 bases, and 12 bases lay in between. The CDR3 reads CASSSRSAQETQYF. CDR3 DNA: TGTGCCAGCAGCTCGCGTTCCGCTCAAGAGACCCAGTACTTC.

The chain has TRBV27 and TRBJ1-2; maybe TRBD1 (5 bases). Germline loops: CDR1 MNHEY, CDR2 SMNVEV (reference sequence). The germline V and J ends were trimmed by 3 bases and 1 base, with 12 bases remaining between them. This CDR3 contains 15 residues. Here the CDR3 reads CASSLRGFGNYGYTF. CDR3 nucleotides: TGTGCCAGCAGTTTGCGGGGGTTTGGTAACTATGGCTACACCTTC.

V usage is TRBV6-1 and J usage is TRBJ2-5; D perhaps matches TRBD1 (6 bases). CDR3 size: 14 residues. Germline values: CDR1 MNHNS, CDR2 SASEGT. With 3 bases removed from V and 4 bases from J, the gap between germline ends came to 12 bases. In DNA, the CDR3 is TGTGCCAGCAGTGAGGGTACAGGGCTAGAGACCCAGTACTTC. This translates into CASSEGTGLETQYF.